Reported below is one TCR beta chain. Its antigen remains undetermined. Base qualities are not recorded, but no much larger clone differs from it by a single base. The record originates from a study of Ad26.COV2.S vaccination and SARS-CoV-2 variants (dated by TCRdb to the early 2020s). About the investigation overall: Donors in the vaccine arm were drawn from COV1001, a phase I-IIa trial of Ad26.COV2.S in healthy adults that was multicentre, randomized, double-blind and placebo-controlled. Ad26.COV2.S was administered intramuscularly at a dose of 5x10^10 or 1x10^11 viral particles, either as one shot or as two shots given 56 days apart. TCRbeta repertoire sequencing was used to assess the specificity and breadth of SARS-CoV-2-reactive T cell receptors after Ad26.COV2.S vaccination. The TCR-sequenced set comprised approximately 32 samples: some 19 Ad26.COV2.S vaccine recipients, 5 placebo recipients and 8 SARS-CoV-2 convalescent individuals. Participants in the trial were split at random into five groups of five each, receiving low-dose or high-dose Ad26.COV2.S once or twice, or else placebo on both occasions. Investigators remained blinded to trial group allocation during experiments and outcome assessment.

Per the publication, the treatment or condition label means: around 19 received Ad26.COV2.S at low or high dose, single or two shots; 5 received placebo; per-sample allocation not given. Repertoires of vaccine and placebo recipients were sequenced from samples taken on day 63 after the first injection. In Cohort 1b, about 25 adults aged 18-55 years were enrolled at a single site in Boston, USA, between 29 July and 7 August 2020. Ad26.COV2.S was a replication-incompetent adenovirus type 26 vector expressing a prefusion-stabilized SARS-CoV-2 spike protein from the original Wuhan strain. On the study overall, not on this receptor specifically: Ad26.COV2.S recipients had higher spike-specific TCR breadth than placebo recipients (P = 0.0014). Comparing responses between vaccine doses or regimens was not something the study was powered to do. It was noted by the authors that total T cell responses may have been underestimated by the TCR breadth and depth analyses. Comparable non-spike TCR breadth was observed between vaccine and placebo recipients, consistent with only spike being contained in the vaccine. After vaccination, spike-specific CD8+ and CD4+ T cell responses were reported to show substantial breadth.

The immunoSEQ Assay was used to sequence TCRbeta CDR3 regions. After extraction, genomic DNA underwent amplification by bias-controlled multiplex PCR, followed by high-throughput sequencing. Per the authors' processing: Collapsing and filtering of sequences were performed to quantify the absolute abundance of each unique TCRbeta CDR3 region. T cell fraction was estimated by normalization of TCRbeta template counts to usable DNA, with usable DNA being measured through amplification of reference genes present in all nucleated cells. Repertoire TCRs were annotated as SARS-CoV-2-specific when V gene, CDR3 amino acid sequence and J gene were exactly matched to a known reactive TCR set. The reference SARS-CoV-2 TCR set was obtained from MIRA and was filtered for enrichment in COVID-19-positive ImmuneCODE repertoires, whereby public or cross-reactive TCRs were removed. Based on the MIRA antigens, annotated TCRs were further analysed at the level of specific ORF or position within ORF. Depth was the summed frequency of annotated unique rearrangements, while breadth was defined as annotated unique rearrangements over total unique productive rearrangements. Two-sided Wilcoxon rank-sum tests were applied when comparing TCR breadth between groups. Imported from immuneACCESS, the table was reduced by TCRdb to in-frame sequences with V and J called. These copies leave out some clones; in studies compared against another copy, an unresolved V gene accounts for under half, and the cause of the remainder is not known. That table is the source of V, J and clone size, and D and trimming were worked out from the DNA. Across this sample there are about 680,000 clones, with about 90% seen only once. The top ten clonotypes cover roughly 1.5% of the sample.

Including cysteine and phenylalanine, the CDR3 has 14 amino acids. Only CDR3 DNA remains: 42 bases, in frame from the first base. CDR1 and CDR2, per the germline V gene, are SGHVS and FQNEAQ. Deletion took 1 base off V and 5 bases off J, with a span of 10 bases between the germline ends. The clonotype originates from a person between 18 and 60 years old who received the Ad26.COV2.S COVID-19 vaccine or a placebo. The chain employs TRBV7-8 and TRBJ2-3, and perhaps TRBD2 as D gene, on 6 matching bases. The sample in question was peripheral blood, obtained in a trial of Ad26.COV2.S vaccine versus placebo. Here is the DNA: TGTGCCAGCAGCTTAGGGGGACTCGTAGATACGCAGTATTTT. Its translation reads: CASSLGGLVDTQYF.